The rows below give T cell receptor beta chains drawn from one sample of a study of shared clonotypes between healthy human individuals. This table comes from immunoSEQ multiplex PCR, and its TCRdb copy is limited to in-frame clones, with some not included. The table has roughly 490,000 clones, around 80% seen once. The sequenced sample was PBMCs. Source of these receptors: a woman aged 40-49 years in good health. Some clones in this sample may be carry-over from other donors' samples. CDR3s include the opening cysteine and the closing phenylalanine or tryptophan. The D gene is left open where the match is weak.

j_call v_call d_call cdr3_aa
TRBJ1-2 TRBV5-5 TRBD1 CASSSQRLQGADGYTF
TRBJ2-1 TRBV4-2 TRBD1 CASSQGRTGAYNEQFF
TRBJ2-5 TRBV7-2 - CASSLVRRIPPEETQYF
TRBJ2-7 TRBV6-5 - CASSTQDSEQYF
TRBJ2-1 TRBV7-2 - CASSLGRATYNEQFF
TRBJ1-1 TRBV5-4 - CASSLGAAVQLKAFF
TRBJ1-2 TRBV5-1 - CASSLNPGPNYGYTF
TRBJ1-2 TRBV6-1 - CASSPGDIDNYGYTF
TRBJ1-4 TRBV13 TRBD1 CASSLRMRTGREKLFF
TRBJ2-5 TRBV7-9 TRBD1 CASSSRGPETQYF
TRBJ1-1 TRBV11-1 TRBD1 CASSSTGAANTEAFF
TRBJ2-7 TRBV27 TRBD2 CASSSQSSGTYEQYF
TRBJ2-3 TRBV5-4 TRBD1 CASSFAVGQGLADTQYF
TRBJ1-5 TRBV18 - CASSPTRDPGGQPQHF
TRBJ1-1 TRBV28 - CASTAEPEAFF
TRBJ2-1 TRBV4-1 TRBD2 CASSQDSGRVYNEQFF
TRBJ2-1 TRBV7-2 - CASSSGTYNEQFF
TRBJ2-1 TRBV6-1 TRBD2 CASRLAGGYNEQFF
TRBJ1-4 TRBV6-1 - CASSVAIYGEKLFF
TRBJ1-5 TRBV28 - CASSLRNTGTLNQPQHF
TRBJ2-7 TRBV18 - CASSPREYEQYF
TRBJ2-2 TRBV7-9 TRBD2 CASSVELAGTGELFF
TRBJ2-7 TRBV7-2 - CASSLGGVYEQYF
TRBJ2-2 TRBV4-2 TRBD2 CASSQAPGGAGTGELFF
TRBJ2-5 TRBV5-6 TRBD1 CASSPGGQGAVETQYF
TRBJ2-1 TRBV18 - CASSPNRGSGTKNEQFF
TRBJ2-5 TRBV9 - CASSVAGGGGETQYF
TRBJ2-1 TRBV12-2 - CASRLAEYNEQFF
TRBJ1-4 TRBV28 - CASSLETTNEKLFF
TRBJ1-2 TRBV30 - CAWSPGSIYGYTF
TRBJ2-7 TRBV5-1 TRBD1 CASSLQGVSYEQYF
TRBJ1-1 TRBV7-8 - CASSFSGLGTEAFF
TRBJ2-7 TRBV28 TRBD2 CASKLAGDAYEQYF
TRBJ2-1 TRBV10-1 - CASSERRRGEQFF
TRBJ2-7 TRBV28 - CASSFFPVEQYF
TRBJ1-1 TRBV7-9 TRBD1 CASSLAGGRRFTEAFF
TRBJ2-1 TRBV10-1 TRBD2 CASSRTIRLAGGPEYNEQFF
TRBJ2-1 TRBV6-1 - CASMANTYNEQFF
TRBJ2-7 TRBV28 TRBD2 CASLAGGRTYEQYF
TRBJ1-1 TRBV5-1 TRBD1 CASSAYRGRNTEAFF
TRBJ2-5 TRBV18 - CASSPPGGETQYF
TRBJ2-3 TRBV2 TRBD2 CASSEAGGSGWIGGAQYF
TRBJ2-7 TRBV4-3 - CASSQEIAEGYEQYF
TRBJ1-5 TRBV4-3 TRBD1 CASSQDRDRVQPQHF
TRBJ2-7 TRBV9 TRBD2 CASSAGLAHSYEQYF
TRBJ1-1 TRBV7-9 - CASSLVSLEAFF
TRBJ2-5 TRBV7-2 - CASSPRGQETQYF
TRBJ2-7 TRBV7-7 - CASSTGPPTYEQYF
TRBJ2-3 TRBV11-3 - CASSLRSGTDTQYF
TRBJ2-1 TRBV5-1 - CASSLATTNEQFF
TRBJ1-1 TRBV5-4 - CASSLAGQNTEAFF
TRBJ2-1 TRBV4-3 TRBD2 CASGLAGNSYNEQFF
TRBJ1-5 TRBV27 - CASSPHESNQPQHF
TRBJ2-7 TRBV4-2 TRBD2 CASSPWVAGVEQYF
TRBJ1-1 TRBV27 - CASSLNNVDKTFF
TRBJ2-5 TRBV7-8 - CASSGGHQETQYF
TRBJ2-1 TRBV18 TRBD2 CASSGLAVSYNEQFF
TRBJ1-2 TRBV30 - CAWSVRRGYYGYTF
TRBJ2-5 TRBV18 - CASSPAGETQYF